The 5 T cell receptor beta chains reported below all come from one sample, sequenced in a study of OX40 agonist ivuxolimab in advanced cancers. Sequenced by immunoSEQ multiplex PCR; TCRdb stores in-frame clones only, minus some. The top ten clones hold approximately 24% of a sample with 50,000 or so clones, 85% to 95% of them seen once. The sample here was CD4+ or CD8+ T cells sorted from blood, taken in a trial of the OX40 agonist ivuxolimab. The receptors originated from an adult with an advanced solid tumor such as melanoma, head and neck, liver or kidney cancer.

The gene calls are TRBV19 and TRBJ2-7, with 11 bases lining up with TRBD2. There are 14 residues in the CDR3. V shed 6 bases and J 7 bases; nucleotides not matched to a gene: 8. Germline loops: CDR1 LNHDA, CDR2 SQIVND (reference sequence). CDR3 sequence (DNA): TGTGCCAGTAGCCTGACTAGCGGGGTCGGAGAGCAGTACTTC. Amino acid sequence: CASSLTSGVGEQYF.

The chain combines TRBV9 with TRBJ2-1; 10 positions match TRBD2. Germline CDR1 reads SGDLS; CDR2 reads YYNGEE. The CDR3 runs to 18 residues. With 0 bases clipped from V and 12 bases from J, the junction kept 18 bases outside the gene matches. CDR3 in amino acids: CASSVGGLAEDGEGGQFF. The CDR3 DNA reads TGTGCCAGCAGCGTAGGTGGACTAGCGGAGGATGGGGAAGGTGGGCAGTTCTTC.

V usage is TRBV27 and J usage is TRBJ1-2; D may be TRBD1 (5 bases). CDR1 is MNHEY and CDR2 is SMNVEV in the germline V gene (reference sequence). Trimming took off 6 bases at V and 3 bases at J, with 11 bases between the two ends. The CDR3 covers 13 residues. The CDR3: CASRGPNHYGYTF. CDR3 nucleotides: TGTGCCAGCAGGGGACCGAACCACTATGGCTACACCTTC.

V usage is TRBV6-6 and J usage is TRBJ2-3; D is unresolved. Trimming shortened V by 2 bases and J by 2 bases, and 5 bases separated the two germline ends. CDR1 and CDR2 (germline): MNHNY, SVGAGI (reference sequence). The CDR3 has 13 residues. The CDR3 sequence is CASSYKNTDTQYF. In DNA, the CDR3 is TGTGCCAGCAGTTACAAAAACACAGATACGCAGTATTTT.

The rearrangement joins TRBV6-6 to TRBJ2-3; D remains unclear. Trimming took off 1 base at V and 1 base at J, with 12 bases between the two ends. This CDR3 has 16 amino acids. Germline V gene lookup returns CDR1 MNHNY and CDR2 SVGAGI (reference sequence). In nucleotides, the CDR3 is TGTGCCAGCAGTTACTTGGTTGCGGCTCGCACAGATACGCAGTATTTT. This gives the protein CASSYLVAARTDTQYF.